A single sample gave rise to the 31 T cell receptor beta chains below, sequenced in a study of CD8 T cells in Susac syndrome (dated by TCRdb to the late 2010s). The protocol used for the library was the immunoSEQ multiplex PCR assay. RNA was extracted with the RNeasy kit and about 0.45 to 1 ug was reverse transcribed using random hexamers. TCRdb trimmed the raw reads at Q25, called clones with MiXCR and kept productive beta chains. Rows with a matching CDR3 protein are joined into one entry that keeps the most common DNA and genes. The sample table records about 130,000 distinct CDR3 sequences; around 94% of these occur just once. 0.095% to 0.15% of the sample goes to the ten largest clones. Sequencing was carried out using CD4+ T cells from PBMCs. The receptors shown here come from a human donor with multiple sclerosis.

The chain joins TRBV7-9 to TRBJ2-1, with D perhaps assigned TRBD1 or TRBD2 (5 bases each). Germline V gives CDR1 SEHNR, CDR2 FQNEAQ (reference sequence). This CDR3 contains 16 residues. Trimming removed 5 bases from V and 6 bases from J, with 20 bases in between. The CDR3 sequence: CASSTLRGDGSNEQFF. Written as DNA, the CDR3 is TGTGCCAGCAGCACCCTTAGAGGGGACGGTAGCAATGAGCAGTTCTTC. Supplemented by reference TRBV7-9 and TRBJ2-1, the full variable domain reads DTGVSQNPRHKITKRGQNVTFRCDPISEHNRLYWYRQTLGQGPEFLTYFQNEAQLEKSRLLSDRFSAERPKGSFSTLEIQRTEQGDSAMYLCASSTLRGDGSNEQFFGPGTRLTVL.

CDR3 nucleotides: TGCGCCAGCAGCCCCGGGACAGTGGATTATGGCTACACCTTC. It is translated as CASSPGTVDYGYTF. This rearrangement joins TRBV5-1 to TRBJ1-2; 7 bases map to TRBD1. The CDR3 is 14 residues long. Unmatched junction bases numbered 8, after V lost 4 bases and J lost 5 bases. Looked up from germline, CDR1 is SGHRS and CDR2 is YFSETQ.

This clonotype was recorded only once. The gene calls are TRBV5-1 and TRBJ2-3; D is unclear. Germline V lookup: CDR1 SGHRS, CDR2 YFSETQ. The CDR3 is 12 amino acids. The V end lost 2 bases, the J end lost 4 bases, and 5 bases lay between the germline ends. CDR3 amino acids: CASSFLADTQYF. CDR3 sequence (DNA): TGCGCCAGCAGCTTCCTAGCAGATACGCAGTATTTT.

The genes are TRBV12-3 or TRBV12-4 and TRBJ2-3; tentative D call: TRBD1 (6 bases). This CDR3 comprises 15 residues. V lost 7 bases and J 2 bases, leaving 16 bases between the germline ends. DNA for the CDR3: TGTGCCAGCAAGGGGACATACGACACCACAGATACGCAGTATTTT. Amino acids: CASKGTYDTTDTQYF.

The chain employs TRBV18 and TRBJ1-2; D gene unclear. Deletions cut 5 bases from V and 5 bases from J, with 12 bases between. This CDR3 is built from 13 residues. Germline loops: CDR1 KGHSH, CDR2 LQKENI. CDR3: CASSTDGMYGYTF. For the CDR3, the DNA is TGTGCCAGCTCAACGGACGGGATGTATGGCTACACCTTC.

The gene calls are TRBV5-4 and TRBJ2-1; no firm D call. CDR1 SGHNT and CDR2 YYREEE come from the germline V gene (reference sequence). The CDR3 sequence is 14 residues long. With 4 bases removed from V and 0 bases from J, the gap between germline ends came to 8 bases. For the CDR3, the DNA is TGTGCCAGCAGCGCACGAAGCTCCTACAATGAGCAGTTCTTC. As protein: CASSARSSYNEQFF.

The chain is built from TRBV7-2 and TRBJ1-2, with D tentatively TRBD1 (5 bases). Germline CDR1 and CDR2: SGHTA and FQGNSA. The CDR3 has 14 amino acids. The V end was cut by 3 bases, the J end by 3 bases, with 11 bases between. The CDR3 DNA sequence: TGTGCCAGCAGCTTCCAGGGACTCCACTATGGCTACACCTTC. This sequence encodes CASSFQGLHYGYTF.

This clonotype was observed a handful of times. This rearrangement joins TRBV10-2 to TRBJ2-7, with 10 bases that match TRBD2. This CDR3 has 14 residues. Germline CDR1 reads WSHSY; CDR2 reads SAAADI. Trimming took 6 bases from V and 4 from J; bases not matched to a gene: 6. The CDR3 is CASRTGTSAYEQYF. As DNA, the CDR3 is TGCGCCAGCAGGACCGGGACTAGCGCTTACGAGCAGTACTTC.

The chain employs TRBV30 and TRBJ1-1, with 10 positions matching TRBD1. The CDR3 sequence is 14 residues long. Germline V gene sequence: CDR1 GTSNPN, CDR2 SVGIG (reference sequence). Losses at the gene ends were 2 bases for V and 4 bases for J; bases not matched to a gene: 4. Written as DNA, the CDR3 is TGTGCCTGGAGTCGTTGGACAGGGGGCACTGAAGCTTTCTTT. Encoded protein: CAWSRWTGGTEAFF. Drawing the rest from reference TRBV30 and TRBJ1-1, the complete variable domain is SQTIHQWPATLVQPVGSPLSLECTVEGTSNPNLYWYRQAAGRGLQLLFYSVGIGQISSEVPQNLSASRPQDRQFILSSKKLLLSDSGFYLCAWSRWTGGTEAFFGQGTRLTVV.

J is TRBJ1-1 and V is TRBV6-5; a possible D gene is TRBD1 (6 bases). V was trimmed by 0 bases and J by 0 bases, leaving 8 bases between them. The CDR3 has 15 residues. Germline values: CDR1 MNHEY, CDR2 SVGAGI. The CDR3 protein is CASSYSGAMNTEAFF. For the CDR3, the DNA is TGTGCCAGCAGTTACTCGGGGGCCATGAACACTGAAGCTTTCTTT.

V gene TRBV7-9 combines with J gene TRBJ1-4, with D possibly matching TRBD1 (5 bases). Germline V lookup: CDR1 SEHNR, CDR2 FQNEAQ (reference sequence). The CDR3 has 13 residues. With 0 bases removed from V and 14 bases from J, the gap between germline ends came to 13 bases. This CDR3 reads CASSLALGAGLFF. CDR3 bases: TGTGCCAGCAGCTTAGCCCTTGGGGCGGGGCTGTTTTTT.

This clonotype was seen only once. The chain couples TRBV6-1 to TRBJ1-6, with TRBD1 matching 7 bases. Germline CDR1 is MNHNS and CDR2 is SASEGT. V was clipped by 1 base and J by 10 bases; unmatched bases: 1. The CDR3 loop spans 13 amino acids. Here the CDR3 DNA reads TGTGCCAGCAGTGAAGTACAGGGGTCACCCCTCCACTTT. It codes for CASSEVQGSPLHF.

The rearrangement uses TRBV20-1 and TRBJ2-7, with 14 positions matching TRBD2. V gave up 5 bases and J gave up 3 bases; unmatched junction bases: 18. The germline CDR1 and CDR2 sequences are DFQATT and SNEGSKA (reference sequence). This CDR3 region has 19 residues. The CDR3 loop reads CSAVRFSGTSGSTGYEQYF. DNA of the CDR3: TGCAGTGCTGTTCGATTTTCCGGGACTAGCGGGAGTACGGGCTACGAGCAGTACTTC.

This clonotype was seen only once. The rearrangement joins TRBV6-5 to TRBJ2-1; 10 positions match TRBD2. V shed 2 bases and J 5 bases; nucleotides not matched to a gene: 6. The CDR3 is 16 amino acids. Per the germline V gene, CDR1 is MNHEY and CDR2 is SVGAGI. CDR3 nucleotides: TGTGCCAGCAGTTACATCAGTACTAGCGGGAACAATGAGCAGTTCTTC. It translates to CASSYISTSGNNEQFF.

The CDR3 spells CAWSLQTGPSGYGYTF. CDR3 sequence (DNA): TGTGCCTGGAGTTTACAGACAGGCCCCAGCGGTTATGGCTACACCTTC. The rearrangement joins TRBV30 to TRBJ1-2, with a weak D call TRBD1 (6 bases). This CDR3 is built from 16 residues. V gave up 2 bases and J gave up 5 bases, with 21 bases separating them. CDR1 is GTSNPN and CDR2 is SVGIG in the germline V gene (reference sequence).

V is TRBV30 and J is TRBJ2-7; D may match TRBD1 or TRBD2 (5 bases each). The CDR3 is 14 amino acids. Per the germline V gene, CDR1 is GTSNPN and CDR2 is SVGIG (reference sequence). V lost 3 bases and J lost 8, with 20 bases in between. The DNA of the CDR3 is TGTGCCTGGAGCCCCCGGGGCCCCCTGTTCCAGCAGTACTTC. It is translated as CAWSPRGPLFQQYF.

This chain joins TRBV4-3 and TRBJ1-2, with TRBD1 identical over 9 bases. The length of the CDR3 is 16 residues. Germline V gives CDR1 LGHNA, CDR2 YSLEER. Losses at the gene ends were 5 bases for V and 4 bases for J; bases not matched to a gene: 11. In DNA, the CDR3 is TGCGCCAGCAGCGCTACAGGGGGCGCATATGGCTATGGCTACACCTTC. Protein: CASSATGGAYGYGYTF.

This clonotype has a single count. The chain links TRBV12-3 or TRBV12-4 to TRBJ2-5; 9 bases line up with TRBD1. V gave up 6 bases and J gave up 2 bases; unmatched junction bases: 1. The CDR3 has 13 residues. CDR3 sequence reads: CASRGQGQETQYF. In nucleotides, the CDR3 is TGTGCCAGCAGGGGACAGGGACAAGAGACCCAGTACTTC.

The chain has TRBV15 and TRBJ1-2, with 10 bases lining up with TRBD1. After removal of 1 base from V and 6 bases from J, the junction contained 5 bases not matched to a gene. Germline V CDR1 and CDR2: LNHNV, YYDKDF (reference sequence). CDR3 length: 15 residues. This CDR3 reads CATSRVHDRGHGYTF. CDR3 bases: TGTGCCACCAGCAGAGTCCATGACAGGGGGCATGGCTACACCTTC.

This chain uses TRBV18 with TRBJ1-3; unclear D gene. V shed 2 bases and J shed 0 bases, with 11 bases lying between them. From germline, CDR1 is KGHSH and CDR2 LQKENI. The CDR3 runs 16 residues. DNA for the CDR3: TGTGCCAGCTCACCAGCCAGCCTAAGCTCTGGAAACACCATATATTTT. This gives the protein CASSPASLSSGNTIYF.

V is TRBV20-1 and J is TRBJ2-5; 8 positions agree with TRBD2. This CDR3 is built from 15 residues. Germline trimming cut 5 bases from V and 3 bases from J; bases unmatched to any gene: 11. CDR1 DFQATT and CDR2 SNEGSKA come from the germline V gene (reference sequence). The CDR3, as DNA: TGCAGTGCTTACCGCTCCGGCGGGGGGAAAGAGACCCAGTACTTC. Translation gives CSAYRSGGGKETQYF.

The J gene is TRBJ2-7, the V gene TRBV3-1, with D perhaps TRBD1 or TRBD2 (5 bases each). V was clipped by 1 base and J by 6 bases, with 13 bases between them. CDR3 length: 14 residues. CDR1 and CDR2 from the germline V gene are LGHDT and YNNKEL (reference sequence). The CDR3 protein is CASSQAGPSSEQYF. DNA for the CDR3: TGTGCCAGCAGCCAAGCGGGACCTTCTTCCGAGCAGTACTTC.

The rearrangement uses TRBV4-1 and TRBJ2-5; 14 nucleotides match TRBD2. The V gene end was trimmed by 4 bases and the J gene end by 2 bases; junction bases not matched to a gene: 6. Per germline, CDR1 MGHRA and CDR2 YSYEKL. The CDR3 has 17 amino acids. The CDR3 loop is CASSLRTSGGLQETQYF. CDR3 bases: TGCGCCAGCAGCCTCCGGACTAGCGGGGGGCTTCAAGAGACCCAGTACTTC.

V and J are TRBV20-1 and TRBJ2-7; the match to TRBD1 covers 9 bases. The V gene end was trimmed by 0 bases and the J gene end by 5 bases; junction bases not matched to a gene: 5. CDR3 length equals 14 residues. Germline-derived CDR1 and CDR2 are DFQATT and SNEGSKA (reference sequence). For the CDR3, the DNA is TGCAGTGCTAGAGAAACAGGGGGCAGGAACGAGCAGTACTTC. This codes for CSARETGGRNEQYF.

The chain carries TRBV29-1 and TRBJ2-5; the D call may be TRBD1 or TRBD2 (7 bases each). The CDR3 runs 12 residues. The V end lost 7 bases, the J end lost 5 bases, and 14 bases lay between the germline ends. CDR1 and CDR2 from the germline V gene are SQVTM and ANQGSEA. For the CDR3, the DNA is TGCAGCGGCCGACAGGGAGGGGAGACCCAGTACTTC. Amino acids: CSGRQGGETQYF.

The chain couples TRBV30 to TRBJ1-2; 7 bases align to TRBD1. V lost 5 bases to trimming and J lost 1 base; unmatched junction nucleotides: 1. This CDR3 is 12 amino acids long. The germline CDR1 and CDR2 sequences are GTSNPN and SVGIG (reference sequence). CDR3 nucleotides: TGTGCCTGGGGACAGGATAACTATGGCTACACCTTC. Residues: CAWGQDNYGYTF.

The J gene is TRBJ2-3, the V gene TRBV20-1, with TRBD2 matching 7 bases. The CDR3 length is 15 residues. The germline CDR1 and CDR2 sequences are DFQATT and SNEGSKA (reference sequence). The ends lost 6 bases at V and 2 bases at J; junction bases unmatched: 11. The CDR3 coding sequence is TGCAGTGCCCGTGCGCGGGAGTGGGTCACAGATACGCAGTATTTT. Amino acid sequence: CSARAREWVTDTQYF.

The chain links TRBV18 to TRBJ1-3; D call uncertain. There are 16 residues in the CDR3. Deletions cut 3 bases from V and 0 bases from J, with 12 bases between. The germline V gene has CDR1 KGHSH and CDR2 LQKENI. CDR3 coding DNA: TGTGCCAGCTCACCTGGGTTGCCCGACTCTGGAAACACCATATATTTT. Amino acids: CASSPGLPDSGNTIYF.

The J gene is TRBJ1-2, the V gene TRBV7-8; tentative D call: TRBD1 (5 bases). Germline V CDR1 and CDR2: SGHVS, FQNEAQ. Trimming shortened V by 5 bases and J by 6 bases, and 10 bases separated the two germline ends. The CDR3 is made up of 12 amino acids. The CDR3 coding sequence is TGTGCCAGCAGCATAAGGGGCAATGGCTACACCTTC. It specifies CASSIRGNGYTF. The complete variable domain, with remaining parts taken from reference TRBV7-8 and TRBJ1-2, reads GAGVSQSPRYKVAKRGQDVALRCDPISGHVSLFWYQQALGQGPEFLTYFQNEAQLDKSGLPSDRFFAERPEGSVSTLKIQRTQQEDSAVYLCASSIRGNGYTFGSGTRLTVV.

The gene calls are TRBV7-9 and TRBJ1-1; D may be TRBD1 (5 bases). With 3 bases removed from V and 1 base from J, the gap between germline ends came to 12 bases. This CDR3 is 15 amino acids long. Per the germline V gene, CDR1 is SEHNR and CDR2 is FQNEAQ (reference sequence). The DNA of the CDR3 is TGTGCCAGCAGCTTTCATGCCGGGGGGAACACTGAAGCTTTCTTT. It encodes CASSFHAGGNTEAFF.

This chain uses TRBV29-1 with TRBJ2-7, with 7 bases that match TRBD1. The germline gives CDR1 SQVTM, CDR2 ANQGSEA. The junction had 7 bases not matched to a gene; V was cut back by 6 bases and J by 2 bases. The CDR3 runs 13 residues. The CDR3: CSVALTGPYEQYF. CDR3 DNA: TGCAGCGTCGCCCTGACAGGGCCCTACGAGCAGTACTTC.